This T cell receptor (beta chain) was sequenced for a study of cytomegalovirus exposure and HLA in healthy donors. The wider study: From about 179 million T cells, an earlier analysis saw 90 million to 130 million unique TCR beta sequences.

For this clone: The antigen is not known.

PCR was performed using 60 Vbeta and 13 Jbeta primers. TCRdb's table, derived via immunoSEQ multiplex PCR, lists solely in-frame clones and lacks some. The sample consists of approximately 150,000 clones, around three quarters of them appearing once. Findings and limits, study-wide: A missense variant in DCLRE1C was later tied to TCR beta V- and J-gene trimming.

Germline V lookup: CDR1 SGHAT, CDR2 FQNNGV. There are 15 residues in the CDR3. V gave up 6 bases and J gave up 2 bases, with 13 bases separating them. Although they were nominally healthy when sampled, donors likely had unrecorded immune exposures. The TCR was taken from a woman aged 35 to 49 in good health and CMV-seronegative. Input material: PBMCs. The chain couples TRBV11-2 to TRBJ2-2, with D possibly matching TRBD1 (5 bases). The CDR3 spells CASSQGAVNTGELFF. The CDR3 coding sequence is TGTGCCAGCAGTCAAGGGGCAGTTAACACCGGGGAGCTGTTTTTT.